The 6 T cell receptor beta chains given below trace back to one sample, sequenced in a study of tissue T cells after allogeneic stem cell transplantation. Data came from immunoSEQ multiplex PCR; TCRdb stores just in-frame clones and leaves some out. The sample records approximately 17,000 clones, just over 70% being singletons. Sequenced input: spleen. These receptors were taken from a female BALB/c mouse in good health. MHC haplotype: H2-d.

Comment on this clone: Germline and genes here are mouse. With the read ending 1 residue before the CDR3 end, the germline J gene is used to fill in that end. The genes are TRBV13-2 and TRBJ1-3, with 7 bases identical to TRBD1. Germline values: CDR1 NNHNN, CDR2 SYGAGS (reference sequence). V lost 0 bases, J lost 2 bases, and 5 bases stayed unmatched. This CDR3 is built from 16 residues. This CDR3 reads CASGDAGGGPGNTLYF. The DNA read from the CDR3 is TGTGCCAGCGGTGATGCAGGAGGGGGCCCTGGAAATACGCTCTAT.

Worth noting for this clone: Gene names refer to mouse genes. CDR3: CGARSRQGGEQYF. The DNA read from the CDR3 is TGTGGTGCTAGGTCCCGACAGGGCGGAGAACAGTAC. V is TRBV20 and J is TRBJ2-7; 7 bases are shared with TRBD1. The CDR3 end is not reached by the read, which stops 1 residue before it; the germline J gene fills it in. CDR3 length equals 13 residues. V trimming: 2 bases; J trimming: 7 bases; junction bases outside the gene matches: 8. Germline CDR1 GFQATS, CDR2 STVNSAI.

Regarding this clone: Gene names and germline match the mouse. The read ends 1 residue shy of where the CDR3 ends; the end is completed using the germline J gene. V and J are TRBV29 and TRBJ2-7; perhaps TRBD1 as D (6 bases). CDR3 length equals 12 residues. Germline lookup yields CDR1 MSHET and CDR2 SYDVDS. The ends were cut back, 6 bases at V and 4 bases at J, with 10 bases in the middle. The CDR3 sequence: CASSLGQYEQYF. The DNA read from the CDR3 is TGTGCTAGCAGCTTGGGACAATATGAACAGTAC.

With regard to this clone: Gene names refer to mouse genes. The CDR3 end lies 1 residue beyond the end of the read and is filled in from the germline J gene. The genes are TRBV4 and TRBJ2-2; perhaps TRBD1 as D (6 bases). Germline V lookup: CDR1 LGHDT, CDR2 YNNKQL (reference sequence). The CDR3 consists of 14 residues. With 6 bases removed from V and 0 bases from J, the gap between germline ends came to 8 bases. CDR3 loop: CASRQGANTGQLYF. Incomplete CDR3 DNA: TGTGCCAGCAGACAGGGAGCAAACACCGGGCAGCTCTAC.

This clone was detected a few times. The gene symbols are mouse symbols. CDR3 bases read: TGTGCCAGCAGTACAGGGACGAGGGGAAATACGCTCTAT. Its translation: CASSTGTRGNTLY. The entire CDR3 protein is CASSTGTRGNTLYF. The J gene is TRBJ1-3, the V gene TRBV19; TRBD1 is a possible D gene (5 bases). Read data end 1 residue before the CDR3 end; the end is taken from the germline J gene. The CDR3 is made up of 14 amino acids. Germline V gives CDR1 FNHDT, CDR2 SITEND (reference sequence). The V end lost 3 bases, the J end lost 4 bases, and 11 bases lay between the germline ends.

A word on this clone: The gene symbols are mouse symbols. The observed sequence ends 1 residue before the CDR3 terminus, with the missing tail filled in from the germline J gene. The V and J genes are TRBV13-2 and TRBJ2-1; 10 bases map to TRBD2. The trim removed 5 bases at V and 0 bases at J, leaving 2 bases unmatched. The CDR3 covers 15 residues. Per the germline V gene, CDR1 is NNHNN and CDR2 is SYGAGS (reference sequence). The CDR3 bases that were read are TGTGCCAGCGGCGGGACTGGGGATAACTATGCTGAGCAGTTC. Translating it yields CASGGTGDNYAEQF. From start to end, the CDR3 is CASGGTGDNYAEQFF.